The source of this T cell receptor (beta chain) is a study of vaccination and CD4 T cells after COVID-19. Turning to this clonotype: Antigen unknown.

The CDR3 is made up of 14 amino acids. CDR1 is SEHNR, CDR2 FQNEAQ, per germline (reference sequence). Trimming took off 1 base at V and 12 bases at J, with 15 bases between the two ends. The Oncomine TCR Beta short-read assay was what sequenced the DNA obtained from cultured CD4+ T cells. TCRdb processed the PCR reads anew with MiXCR; each CDR3 protein has one entry. The repertoire holds 20,000 to 30,000 distinct CDR3 sequences, with around 66% as singletons. Treatment given: 10-day PBMC culture with coronavirus spike peptide pools or control peptides (ViraFEST assay). The chain is built from TRBV7-9 and TRBJ1-4; D ambiguous. The TCR originated in a human donor who had recovered from COVID-19. Material: CD4+ T cells from blood, cultured in vitro. The CDR3 DNA reads as TGTGCCAGCAGCTTAGACCCGCAAACCCGGGAACTGTTTTTT. Residues: CASSLDPQTRELFF.